This TCR beta chain was recorded in a study of vaccination and CD4 T cells after COVID-19. Looking at the study overall: Control cultures were supplied with a CEFX pool, an HIV-1 Nef pool, or no peptide at all. The study's findings and limits: Median SARS-CoV-2-reactive clonotype numbers went up from approximately 21 to 40, but not significantly.

In the case of this clonotype: What it binds is not known.

V lost 5 bases and J 0 bases, leaving 17 bases between the germline ends. The CDR3 covers 16 residues. CDR1 and CDR2 from the germline V gene are DFQATT and SNEGSKA (reference sequence). The Oncomine TCR Beta short-read assay sequenced DNA from cultured CD4+ T cells. Cultured CD4+ T cells were the source of extracted genomic DNA. MiXCR was run by TCRdb on the PCR reads, yielding one entry per CDR3 protein. The table shows just over 15,000 distinct CDR3 sequences, with 70% to 75% occurring only once. Treatment given: 10-day PBMC culture with coronavirus spike peptide pools or control peptides (ViraFEST assay). ViraFEST sequenced TCRs after peptide-pool expansion of antigen-specific T cells.

The specimen was CD4+ T cells from blood, cultured in vitro. The gene calls are TRBV20-1 and TRBJ1-5, with D tentatively TRBD1 (6 bases). The sequence derives from a human donor who had recovered from COVID-19. CDR3 region: CSALPPGHPSNQPQHF. The CDR3, as DNA: TGCAGTGCTCTACCGCCGGGACACCCTAGCAATCAGCCCCAGCATTTT.